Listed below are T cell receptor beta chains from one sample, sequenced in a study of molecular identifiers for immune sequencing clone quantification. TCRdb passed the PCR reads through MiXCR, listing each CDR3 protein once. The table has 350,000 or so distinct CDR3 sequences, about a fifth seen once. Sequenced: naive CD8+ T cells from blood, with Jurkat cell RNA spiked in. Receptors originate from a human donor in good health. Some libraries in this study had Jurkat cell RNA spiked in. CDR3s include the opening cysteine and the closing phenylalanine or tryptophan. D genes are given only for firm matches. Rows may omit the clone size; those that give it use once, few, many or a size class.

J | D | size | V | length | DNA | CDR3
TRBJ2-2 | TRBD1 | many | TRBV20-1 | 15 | TGCAGTGCTAGACCGAGGACAGGGGGGACCGGGGAGCTGTTTTTT | CSARPRTGGTGELFF
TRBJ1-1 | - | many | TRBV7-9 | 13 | TGTGCCAGCAGCCCCCCGGGTAGAACTGAAGCTTTCTTT | CASSPPGRTEAFF
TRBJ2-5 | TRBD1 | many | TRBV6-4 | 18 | TGTGCCAGCAGTGACCCCGCCTCTAGAGGGGGCTTGAAAGAGACCCAGTACTTC | CASSDPASRGGLKETQYF
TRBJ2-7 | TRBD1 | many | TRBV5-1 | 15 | TGCGCCAGCAGCTTGATGGGACAGGGTCACTACGAGCAGTACTTC | CASSLMGQGHYEQYF
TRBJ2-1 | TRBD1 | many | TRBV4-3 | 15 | TGCGCCAGCAGCCAAGAGGGGACAGGGTACAATGAGCAGTTCTTC | CASSQEGTGYNEQFF
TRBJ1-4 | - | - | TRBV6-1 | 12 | TGTGCCAGCGGCGCAACTAATGAAAAACTGTTTTTT | CASGATNEKLFF
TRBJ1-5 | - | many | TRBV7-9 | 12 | TGTGCCAGCAGCTTAGAATCTGGGCCCCAGCATTTT | CASSLESGPQHF
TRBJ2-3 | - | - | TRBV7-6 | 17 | TGTGCCAGCAGCTTAGCGAAGCACCGACTAGGGGGCGATACGCAGTATTTT | CASSLAKHRLGGDTQYF
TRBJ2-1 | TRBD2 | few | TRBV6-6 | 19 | TGTGCCAGCAGTAACACGGGACTAGCGGTCCTACTGGGGGACAATGAGCAGTTCTTC | CASSNTGLAVLLGDNEQFF
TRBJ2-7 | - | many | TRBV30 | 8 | TGTGCCTACAACGAGCAGTACTTC | CAYNEQYF